A selection of T cell receptor beta chains follows, all from one sample in a study of T cell repertoires in cytomegalovirus infection. In TCRdb, the reads were re-called with MiXCR into one record per CDR3 protein. The table has about 530,000 distinct CDR3 sequences, about 25% seen once. The specimen was PBMCs. The receptors stem from a human donor in good health (CMV status not recorded). Some clones in this sample may be carry-over from other donors' samples. CDR3s include the opening cysteine and the closing phenylalanine or tryptophan.

V gene: TRBV7-2; CDR3 protein: CASSLDGVAGREQYF
V gene: TRBV6-5; CDR3 protein: CATHHRAEGEQYF
V gene: TRBV19; CDR3 protein: CASNERRDGNKNIQYF
V gene: TRBV7-2; CDR3 protein: CASSLRSGFQETQYF
V gene: TRBV2; CDR3 protein: CASIPARRDRTYEQYF
V gene: TRBV29-1; CDR3 protein: CSAFAGELFF
V gene: TRBV4-1; CDR3 protein: CASSQASSSGNEQFF
V gene: TRBV6-5; CDR3 protein: CASSRDGNLYSNQPQHF
V gene: TRBV7-3; CDR3 protein: CASSPHEGETQYF
V gene: TRBV11-2; CDR3 protein: CASSLITNTEAFF
V gene: TRBV7-6; CDR3 protein: CASSRRLAGELDTQYF
V gene: TRBV4-1; CDR3 protein: CASSHSLQRPGETQYF
V gene: TRBV6-6; CDR3 protein: CASSYLAVQETQYF
V gene: TRBV7-2; CDR3 protein: CASSLIWREEETQYF
V gene: TRBV7-9; CDR3 protein: CASRAQGPNYGYTF
V gene: TRBV20-1; CDR3 protein: CSARAGQGFNEQYF
V gene: TRBV28; CDR3 protein: CASSSPGTSGRGGLFF
V gene: TRBV7-4; CDR3 protein: CASSFLDRGLAGNTIYF
V gene: TRBV5-1; CDR3 protein: CASSLAGALGETQYF
V gene: TRBV19; CDR3 protein: CASRNIRTETNTEAFF
V gene: TRBV11-1; CDR3 protein: CASSFRDRAYEQYF
V gene: TRBV11-1; CDR3 protein: CASSLARGTYEQYF